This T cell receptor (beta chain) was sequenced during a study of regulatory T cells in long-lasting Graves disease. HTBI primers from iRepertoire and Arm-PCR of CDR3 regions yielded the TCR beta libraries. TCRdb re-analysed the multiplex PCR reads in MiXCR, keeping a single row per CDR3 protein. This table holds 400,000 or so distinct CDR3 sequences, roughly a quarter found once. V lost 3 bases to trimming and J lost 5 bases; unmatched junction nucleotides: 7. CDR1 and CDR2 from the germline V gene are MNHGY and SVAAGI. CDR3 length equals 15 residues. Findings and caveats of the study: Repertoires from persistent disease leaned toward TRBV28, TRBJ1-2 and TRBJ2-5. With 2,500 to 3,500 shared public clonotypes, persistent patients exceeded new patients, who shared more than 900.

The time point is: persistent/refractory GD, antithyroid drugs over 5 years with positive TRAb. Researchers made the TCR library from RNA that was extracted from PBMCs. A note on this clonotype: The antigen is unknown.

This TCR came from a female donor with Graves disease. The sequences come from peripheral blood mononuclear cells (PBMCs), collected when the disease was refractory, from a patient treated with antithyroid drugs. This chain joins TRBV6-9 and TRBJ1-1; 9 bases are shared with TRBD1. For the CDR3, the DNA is TGTGCCAGCAGTTACTTACAGGGGGCATTTACTGAAGCTTTCTTT. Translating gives CASSYLQGAFTEAFF.